These 25 T cell receptor beta chains were sequenced from one sample in a study of TIL therapy for anti-PD-1-resistant metastatic lung cancer. Time point in this sample: pre-treatment sample, taken before nivolumab and TIL therapy. The tumor samples were excised metastases, mostly pleural nodules or supraclavicular lymph nodes. Sequencing used immunoSEQ v3. Assay: immunoSEQ multiplex PCR; the TCRdb copy retains only in-frame clones and omits some. The sample carries 45,000 to 60,000 clones, 65% to 80% recorded once. Sequencing was performed on tumor tissue, taken at baseline. The source of these receptors is a person aged 25-80 years with non-small cell lung cancer.

This clone came up a few times. The chain employs TRBV5-1 and TRBJ2-7, with D unclear. Germline V gene lookup returns CDR1 SGHRS and CDR2 YFSETQ. The CDR3 has 14 residues. With 4 bases removed from V and 0 bases from J, the gap between germline ends came to 11 bases. This CDR3 reads CASSGERSSYEQYF. For the CDR3, the DNA is TGCGCCAGCAGCGGCGAAAGGAGCTCCTACGAGCAGTACTTC.

The chain uses TRBV10-3 and TRBJ2-3; TRBD2 matches at 8 bases. Germline values: CDR1 ENHRY, CDR2 SYGVKD. J was trimmed by 1 base and V by 5 bases; bases with no gene match: 11. The CDR3 runs to 17 residues. CDR3 nucleotides: TGTGCCATCAGTCCCATCTTTGATAGCGGGGGCACAGATACGCAGTATTTT. It codes for CAISPIFDSGGTDTQYF.

CDR3: CASSQGELISDTQYF. The DNA of the CDR3 is TGTGCCAGCAGCCAAGGGGAGCTAATCTCAGATACGCAGTATTTT. The rearrangement joins TRBV14 to TRBJ2-3; weak D call: TRBD2 (5 bases). The germline V and J ends were trimmed by 1 base and 4 bases, with 12 bases remaining between them. CDR3 length: 15 residues. Per the germline V gene, CDR1 is SGHDN and CDR2 is FVKESK.

The rearrangement joins TRBV10-3 to TRBJ1-3, with D unclear. The CDR3 covers 13 residues. The V gene's germline CDR1 is ENHRY and CDR2 SYGVKD. V was shortened by 0 bases and J by 3 bases, with 3 bases between the two germline ends. In DNA, the CDR3 is TGTGCCATCAGTGAGTCGATTGGAAACACCATATATTTT. Protein: CAISESIGNTIYF.

The chain has TRBV19 and TRBJ1-2; D may be TRBD1 (5 bases). The CDR3 extends over 13 amino acids. CDR1 LNHDA and CDR2 SQIVND come from the germline V gene (reference sequence). V lost 2 bases to trimming and J lost 5 bases, with 9 bases between them. CDR3 in amino acids: CASSIQGFYGYTF. The CDR3, as DNA: TGTGCCAGTAGTATACAGGGTTTTTATGGCTACACCTTC.

Here the CDR3 reads CASSAGGLQETQYF. CDR3 nucleotide sequence: TGTGCCAGCAGCGCGGGGGGGCTCCAAGAGACCCAGTACTTC. V usage is TRBV11-3 and J usage is TRBJ2-5, with 9 positions matching TRBD2. V lost 5 bases and J lost 1; bases outside the gene matches: 2. Germline CDR1 SGHNT, CDR2 YENEEA. The CDR3 length is 14 residues.

The V and J genes are TRBV12-5 and TRBJ2-1; no clear D. Between the trimmed V and J ends, which lost 1 base and 6 bases, there was a span of 1 base. The CDR3 covers 11 residues. Germline V gene lookup returns CDR1 LGHNT and CDR2 FRNRAP. The CDR3 DNA reads TGTGCTAGTGGTTTGGCCAATGAGCAGTTCTTC. This gives the protein CASGLANEQFF.

The rearrangement joins TRBV5-1 to TRBJ2-7; a weak D match, TRBD2 (6 bases). V lost 0 bases, J lost 3 bases, and 7 bases lay in between. In germline, CDR1 is SGHRS, CDR2 YFSETQ. The CDR3 has 13 amino acids. The CDR3 nucleotides are TGCGCCAGCAGCTTGGTGGGGGGCTACGAGCAGTACTTC. Residues: CASSLVGGYEQYF.

This sequence joins TRBV7-9 and TRBJ1-1; D gene ambiguous. CDR3 length: 12 amino acids. V was pared by 5 bases and J by 6 bases, with 10 bases between. CDR1 is SEHNR and CDR2 is FQNEAQ in the germline V gene (reference sequence). In DNA, the CDR3 is TGTGCCAGCAGCCTCGACACGTCTGAAGCTTTCTTT. Amino acids: CASSLDTSEAFF.

The table lists this clone with a few counts. The chain carries TRBV29-1 and TRBJ2-7, with 7 bases lining up with TRBD1. Germline V gives CDR1 SQVTM, CDR2 ANQGSEA. With 6 bases clipped from V and 3 bases from J, the junction kept 8 bases outside the gene matches. There are 13 residues in the CDR3. The CDR3 DNA reads as TGCAGCGTCGACAGGGTCCTCCTCTACGAGCAGTACTTC. Translating gives CSVDRVLLYEQYF.

V gene TRBV6-6 combines with J gene TRBJ2-2, with TRBD1 matching over 7 bases. V was clipped by 6 bases and J by 10 bases; unmatched bases: 8. Germline loops: CDR1 MNHNY, CDR2 SVGAGI (reference sequence). There are 13 residues in the CDR3. CDR3 protein: CASSKGQRKELFF. The CDR3 DNA reads as TGTGCCAGCAGCAAGGGACAGAGGAAGGAGCTGTTTTTT.

The genes are TRBV11-3 and TRBJ2-7; TRBD1 matches 7 bases. This CDR3 spans 12 amino acids. The ends lost 4 bases at V and 6 bases at J; junction bases unmatched: 3. CDR1 is SGHNT and CDR2 is YENEEA in the germline V gene. CDR3: CASSSAGGEQYF. The DNA of the CDR3 is TGTGCCAGCAGCTCTGCAGGGGGCGAGCAGTACTTC.

This chain connects TRBV27 to TRBJ1-2; weak D call: TRBD1 (5 bases). The CDR3 has 14 residues. The germline V gene has CDR1 MNHEY and CDR2 SMNVEV (reference sequence). V lost 3 bases, J lost 0 bases, and 8 bases lay in between. The CDR3 DNA reads as TGTGCCAGCAGTTTCCAGGGAGCTAACTATGGCTACACCTTC. Its protein is CASSFQGANYGYTF.

The chain is built from TRBV5-4 and TRBJ2-7, with TRBD2 matching 9 bases. The germline V gene has CDR1 SGHNT and CDR2 YYREEE (reference sequence). The J segment lost 0 bases and the V segment lost 4 bases, leaving 5 bases of the junction unmatched. This CDR3 is 15 amino acids long. The CDR3 DNA reads as TGTGCCAGCAGCCGAAGCGGGGGGAGCTCCTACGAGCAGTACTTC. This gives the protein CASSRSGGSSYEQYF.

CDR3 protein: CASSRQGSNSDTQYF. CDR3 nucleotide sequence: TGTGCCAGCAGCCGACAGGGGAGTAATTCAGATACGCAGTATTTT. The V call is TRBV7-9, the J call TRBJ2-3; TRBD1 aligns across 8 bases. Trimming removed 5 bases from V and 4 bases from J; junction bases left unmatched: 8. This CDR3 has 15 residues. The germline CDR1 and CDR2 sequences are SEHNR and FQNEAQ (reference sequence).

There are a few counts of this clone. The chain joins TRBV10-3 to TRBJ2-2; no clear D. The CDR3 covers 11 residues. Between the trimmed V and J ends, which lost 10 bases and 7 bases, there was a span of 10 bases. Germline lookup yields CDR1 ENHRY and CDR2 SYGVKD. CDR3 sequence (DNA): TGTGCCACCTCGGCGATCGGGGAGCTGTTTTTT. Amino acid sequence: CATSAIGELFF.

The chain combines TRBV10-3 with TRBJ2-1; a weak D match, TRBD1 (5 bases). The CDR3 covers 13 residues. Trimming cost V 10 bases and J 9 bases, with 19 bases left between them. CDR1 ENHRY and CDR2 SYGVKD come from the germline V gene. The DNA of the CDR3 is TGTGCCAACTCCTTTGACAGCATGGGTGAGCAGTTCTTC. Protein product: CANSFDSMGEQFF.

This rearrangement joins TRBV29-1 to TRBJ2-1; TRBD1 might be the D (6 bases). CDR3 length equals 13 residues. Germline-derived CDR1 and CDR2 are SQVTM and ANQGSEA. V lost 5 bases and J 10 bases, leaving 18 bases between the germline ends. CDR3 DNA: TGCAGCGTTTCAAGAGGACAGTCCAGGGAGCAGTTCTTC. Translation: CSVSRGQSREQFF.

This clone showed up just a few times. The chain carries TRBV6-5 and TRBJ2-1; tentatively, D is TRBD2 (7 bases). The length of the CDR3 is 15 residues. Germline CDR1 reads MNHEY; CDR2 reads SVGAGI. Trimming removed 3 bases at V and 7 bases at J, with 16 bases between. The CDR3 region is CASSYRWGGGNEQFF. The CDR3 region has the DNA TGTGCCAGCAGTTATAGGTGGGGGGGCGGGAATGAGCAGTTCTTC.

The chain couples TRBV7-8 to TRBJ2-2; a possible D gene is TRBD2 (6 bases). CDR3 length: 17 residues. CDR1 is SGHVS, CDR2 FQNEAQ, per germline. Trimming pared 2 bases from V and 4 bases from J, leaving 17 bases between. The CDR3 bases are TGTGCCAGCAGCTTACCGGGGGAGGTTCTGGGCACCGGGGAGCTGTTTTTT. It encodes CASSLPGEVLGTGELFF.

Regarding this clone: Germline is not matched at one junction end, which may reflect a read error. Other DNA sequences of this sample code for an identical CDR3. This chain joins TRBV20-1 and TRBJ2-3; D gene uncertain. The germline V gene has CDR1 DFQATT and CDR2 SNEGSKA (reference sequence). This CDR3 has 11 amino acids. CDR3 protein: CSARATDTQYF. The CDR3 DNA sequence: TGCAGTGCGAGAGCGACAGATACGCAGTATTTT.

The gene calls are TRBV15 and TRBJ1-2; D possibly corresponds to TRBD1 (6 bases). The CDR3 totals 15 residues. The germline V gene encodes CDR1 LNHNV and CDR2 YYDKDF (reference sequence). Trimming pared 1 base from V and 6 bases from J, leaving 15 bases between. The CDR3 DNA follows: TGTGCCACCAGCAGAGGGGACACGCCTGGAAATGGCTACACCTTC. It encodes CATSRGDTPGNGYTF.

The chain carries TRBV5-6 and TRBJ2-2; 9 bases agree with TRBD2. The CDR3 length is 17 residues. CDR1 and CDR2 from the germline V gene are SGHDT and YYEEEE. J gave up 7 bases and V 4 bases, and 14 bases lay outside the gene matches. The DNA for the CDR3 is TGTGCCAGCAGCCCGAGACGTGGCGGGGGGGCGGTCGGGGAGCTGTTTTTT. It is translated as CASSPRRGGGAVGELFF.

The chain couples TRBV19 to TRBJ2-3, with 7 bases fitting TRBD2. Germline loops: CDR1 LNHDA, CDR2 SQIVND (reference sequence). CDR3 length equals 16 residues. The ends lost 6 bases at V and 3 bases at J; junction bases unmatched: 12. The CDR3 spells CASSTPLAGVTDTQYF. CDR3 in DNA: TGTGCCAGTAGCACTCCCTTAGCGGGTGTAACAGATACGCAGTATTTT.

This chain connects TRBV6-1 to TRBJ2-7; D gene uncertain. CDR3 size: 13 residues. Per germline, CDR1 MNHNS and CDR2 SASEGT. V lost 4 bases, J lost 0 bases, and 7 bases lay in between. CDR3 protein: CASSVRGSYEQYF. CDR3 bases: TGTGCCAGCAGTGTACGCGGCTCCTACGAGCAGTACTTC.